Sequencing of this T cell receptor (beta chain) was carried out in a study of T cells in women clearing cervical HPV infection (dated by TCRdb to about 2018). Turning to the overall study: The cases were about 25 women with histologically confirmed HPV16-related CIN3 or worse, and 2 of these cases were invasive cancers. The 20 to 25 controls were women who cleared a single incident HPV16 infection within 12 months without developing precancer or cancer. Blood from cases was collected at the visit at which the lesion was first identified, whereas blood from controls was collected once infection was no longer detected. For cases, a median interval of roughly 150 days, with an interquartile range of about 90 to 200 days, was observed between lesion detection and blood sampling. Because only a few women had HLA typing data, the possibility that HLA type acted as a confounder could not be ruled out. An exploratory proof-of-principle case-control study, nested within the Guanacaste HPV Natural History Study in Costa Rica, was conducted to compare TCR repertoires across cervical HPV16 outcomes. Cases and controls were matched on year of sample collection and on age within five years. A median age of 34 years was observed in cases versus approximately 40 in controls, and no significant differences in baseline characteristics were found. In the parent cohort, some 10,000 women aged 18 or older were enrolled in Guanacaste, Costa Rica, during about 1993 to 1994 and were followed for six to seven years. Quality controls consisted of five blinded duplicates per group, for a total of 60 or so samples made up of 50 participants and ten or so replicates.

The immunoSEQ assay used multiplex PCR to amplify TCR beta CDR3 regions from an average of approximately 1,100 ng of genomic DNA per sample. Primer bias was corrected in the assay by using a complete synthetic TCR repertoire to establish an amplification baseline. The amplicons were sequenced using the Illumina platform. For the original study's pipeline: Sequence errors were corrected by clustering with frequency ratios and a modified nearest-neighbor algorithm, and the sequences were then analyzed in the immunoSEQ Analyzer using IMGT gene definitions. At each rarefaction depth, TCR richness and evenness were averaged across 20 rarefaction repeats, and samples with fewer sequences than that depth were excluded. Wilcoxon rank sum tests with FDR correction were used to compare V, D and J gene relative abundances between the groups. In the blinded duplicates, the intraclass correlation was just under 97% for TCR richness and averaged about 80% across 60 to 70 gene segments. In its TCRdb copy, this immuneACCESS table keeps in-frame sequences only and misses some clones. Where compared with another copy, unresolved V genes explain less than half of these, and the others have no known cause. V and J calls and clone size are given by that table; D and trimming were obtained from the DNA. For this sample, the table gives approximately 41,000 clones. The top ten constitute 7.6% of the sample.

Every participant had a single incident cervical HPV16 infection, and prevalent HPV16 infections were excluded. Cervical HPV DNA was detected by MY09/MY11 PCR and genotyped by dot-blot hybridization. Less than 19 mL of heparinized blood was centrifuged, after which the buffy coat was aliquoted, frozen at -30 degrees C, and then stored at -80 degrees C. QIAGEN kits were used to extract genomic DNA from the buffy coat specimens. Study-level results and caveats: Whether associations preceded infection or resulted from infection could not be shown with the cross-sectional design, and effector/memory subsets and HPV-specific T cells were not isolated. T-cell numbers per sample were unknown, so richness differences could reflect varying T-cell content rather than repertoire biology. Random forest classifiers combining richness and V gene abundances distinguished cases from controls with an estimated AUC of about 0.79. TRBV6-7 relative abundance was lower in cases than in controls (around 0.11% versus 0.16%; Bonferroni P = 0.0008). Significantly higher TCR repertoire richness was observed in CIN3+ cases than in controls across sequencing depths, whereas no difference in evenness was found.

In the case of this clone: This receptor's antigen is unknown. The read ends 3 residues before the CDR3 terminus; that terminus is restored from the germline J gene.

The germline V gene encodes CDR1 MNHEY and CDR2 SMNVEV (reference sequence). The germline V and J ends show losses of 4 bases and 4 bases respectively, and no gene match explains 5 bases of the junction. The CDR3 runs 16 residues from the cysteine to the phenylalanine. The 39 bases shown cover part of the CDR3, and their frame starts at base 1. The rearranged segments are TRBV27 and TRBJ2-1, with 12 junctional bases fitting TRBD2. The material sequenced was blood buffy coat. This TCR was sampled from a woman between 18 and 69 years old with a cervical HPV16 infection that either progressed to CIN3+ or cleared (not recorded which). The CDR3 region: CASSSSSGGAYNEQFF. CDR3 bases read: TGTGCCAGCAGTTCGTCTAGCGGGGGGGCATACAATGAG.